This T cell receptor (beta chain) was recorded in a study of control samples from healthy donors and cancer patients. The CDR3 has 15 amino acids. Germline loops: CDR1 MNHEY, CDR2 SVGAGI. Between the trimmed V and J ends, which lost 0 bases and 8 bases, there was a span of 15 bases. Some clones are missing from TCRdb's copy, which holds only in-frame ones; the method was immunoSEQ multiplex PCR. The data show about 160,000 clones, just under 95% seen once. Turning to this clone: This CDR3 is also generated by other DNA sequences in the sample.

The material sequenced was blood. The origin of this receptor is a woman aged 40 to 49 in good health. V is TRBV6-5 and J is TRBJ2-3; D is ambiguous. CDR3 in amino acids: CASSYSNFEKGTQYF. CDR3 bases: TGTGCCAGCAGTTACTCTAATTTCGAGAAGGGTACGCAGTATTTT.